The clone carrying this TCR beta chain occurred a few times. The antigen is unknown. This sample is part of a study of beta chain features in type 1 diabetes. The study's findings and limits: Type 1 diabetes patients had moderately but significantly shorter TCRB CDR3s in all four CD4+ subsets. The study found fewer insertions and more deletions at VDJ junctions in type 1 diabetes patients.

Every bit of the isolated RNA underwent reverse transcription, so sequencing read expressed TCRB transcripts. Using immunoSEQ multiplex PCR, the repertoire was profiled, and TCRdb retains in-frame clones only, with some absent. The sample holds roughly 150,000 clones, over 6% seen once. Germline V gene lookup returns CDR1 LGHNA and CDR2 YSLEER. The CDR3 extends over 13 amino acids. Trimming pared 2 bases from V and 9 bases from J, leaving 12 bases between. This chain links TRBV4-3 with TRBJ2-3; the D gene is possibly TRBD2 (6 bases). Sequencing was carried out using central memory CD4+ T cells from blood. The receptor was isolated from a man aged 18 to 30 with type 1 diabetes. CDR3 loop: CASSQTTSSTQYF. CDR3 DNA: TGCGCCAGCAGCCAAACGACTAGTTCGACGCAGTATTTT.